The entry that follows covers one T cell receptor (beta chain) sequence. RNA totalling about 0.45 to 1 ug underwent reverse transcription with random hexamers. MiXCR was run by TCRdb on the immunoSEQ multiplex PCR reads, yielding one entry per CDR3 protein. The sample shows hundreds of thousands of distinct CDR3 sequences, more than 80% of them seen only once. The data belong to a study of CD8 T cells in Susac syndrome. The source is a human donor with multiple sclerosis. Input material: CD8+ T cells from PBMCs.

CDR3 bases: TGTGCCAGCAAGAATCCTAGGAGCAATCAGCCCCAGCATTTT. Protein: CASKNPRSNQPQHF. The chain has TRBV27 and TRBJ1-5; D unclear. V was clipped by 7 bases and J by 1 base, with 11 bases between them. This CDR3 region has 14 residues. CDR1 MNHEY and CDR2 SMNVEV come from the germline V gene (reference sequence).